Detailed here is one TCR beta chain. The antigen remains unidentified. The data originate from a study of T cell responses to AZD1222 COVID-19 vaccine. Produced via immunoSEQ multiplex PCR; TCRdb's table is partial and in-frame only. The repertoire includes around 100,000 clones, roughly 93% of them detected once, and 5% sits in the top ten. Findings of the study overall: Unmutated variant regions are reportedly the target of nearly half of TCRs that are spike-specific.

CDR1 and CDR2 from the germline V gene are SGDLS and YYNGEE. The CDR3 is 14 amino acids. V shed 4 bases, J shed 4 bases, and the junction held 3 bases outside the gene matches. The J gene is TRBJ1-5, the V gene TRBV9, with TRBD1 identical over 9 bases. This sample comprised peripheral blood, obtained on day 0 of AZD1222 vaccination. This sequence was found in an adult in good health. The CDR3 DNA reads TGTGCCAGCAGCCAGGGGACAGGGAATCAGCCCCAGCATTTT. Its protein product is CASSQGTGNQPQHF.